This TCR beta chain is from a study of blood T cell repertoires in COVID-19. Looking at the study overall: Spain, Italy and the United States supplied samples that represented acute and convalescent COVID-19. T cells, B-cell-depleted T cells, or PBMCs supplied cDNA or gDNA.

Per the study methods: Amplified reference gene primers provided the basis for estimating nucleated cell counts. This table comes from immunoSEQ multiplex PCR, and its TCRdb copy is limited to in-frame clones, with some not included. D and trimming come from the DNA, and the V and J calls and clone size come from that table. Among some 53,000 clones listed, nearly 90% were seen once. The CDR3 sequence is 19 residues long. The V segment lost 5 bases and the J segment 4 bases; nucleotides outside the gene matches: 13. Germline assignment: CDR1 SEHNR and CDR2 FQNEAQ (reference sequence). This clonotype originated in a man aged 55 to 69 with active COVID-19. The sample was peripheral blood. The V and J genes are TRBV7-9 and TRBJ2-3; 15 bases line up with TRBD2. CDR3 DNA: TGTGCCAGCAGCCAGAAACGGACTAGCGGGAGGGGTGTGGCAGATACGCAGTATTTT. This encodes CASSQKRTSGRGVADTQYF.